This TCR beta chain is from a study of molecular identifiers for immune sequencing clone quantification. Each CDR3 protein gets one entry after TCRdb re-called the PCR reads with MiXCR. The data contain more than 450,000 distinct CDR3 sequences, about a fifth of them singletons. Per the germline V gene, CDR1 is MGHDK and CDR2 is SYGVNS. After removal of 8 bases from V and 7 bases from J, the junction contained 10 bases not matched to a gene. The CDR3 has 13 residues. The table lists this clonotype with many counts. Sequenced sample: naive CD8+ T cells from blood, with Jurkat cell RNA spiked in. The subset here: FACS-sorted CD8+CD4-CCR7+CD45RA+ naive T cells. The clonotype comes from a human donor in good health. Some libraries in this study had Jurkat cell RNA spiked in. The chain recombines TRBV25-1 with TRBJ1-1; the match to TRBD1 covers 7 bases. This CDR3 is CASPRQGRSEAFF. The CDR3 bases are TGTGCCAGCCCGAGACAGGGACGCAGTGAAGCTTTCTTT. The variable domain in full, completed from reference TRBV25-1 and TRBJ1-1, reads EADIYQTPRYLVIGTGKKITLECSQTMGHDKMYWYQQDPGMELHLIHYSYGVNSTEKGDLSSESTVSRIRTEHFPLTLESARPSHTSQYLCASPRQGRSEAFFGQGTRLTVV.